The 31 T cell receptor beta chains listed next were all sequenced from one sample in a study of cytomegalovirus exposure and HLA in healthy donors. Primers: 60 Vbeta forward and 13 Jbeta reverse. The method was immunoSEQ multiplex PCR; TCRdb's version includes in-frame clones alone and lacks a portion of them. This sample has approximately 180,000 clones, with roughly 68% found just once. The source material was PBMCs. The receptors shown here come from a woman between 25 and 40 years old in good health and CMV-seronegative.

The count of this clone is one. This chain joins TRBV6-5 and TRBJ2-7; no clear D gene. This CDR3 has 13 amino acids. Trimming stripped 6 bases from V and 5 bases from J, with 14 bases between. Germline CDR1 and CDR2: MNHEY and SVGAGI. The CDR3 reads CASSYARGNEQYF. In DNA, the CDR3 is TGTGCCAGCAGCTATGCAAGAGGAAACGAGCAGTACTTC.

J is TRBJ2-5 and V is TRBV29-1; D is perhaps TRBD2 (6 bases). The CDR3 is 11 residues long. Per the germline V gene, CDR1 is SQVTM and CDR2 is ANQGSEA. V was shortened by 1 base and J by 7 bases, with 7 bases between the two germline ends. The CDR3 protein is CSVEVGGTQYF. CDR3 nucleotide sequence: TGCAGCGTTGAAGTGGGAGGGACCCAGTACTTC.

This sequence joins TRBV7-3 and TRBJ2-1; weak D call: TRBD2 (7 bases). The CDR3 runs to 18 residues. Per germline, CDR1 SGHTA and CDR2 FQGTGA. The germline V and J ends were trimmed by 5 bases and 3 bases, with 23 bases remaining between them. The CDR3 is CASSPGGGSDPNYNEQFF. The CDR3 DNA reads TGTGCCAGCAGCCCCGGGGGCGGGAGTGATCCTAACTACAATGAGCAGTTCTTC.

The gene calls are TRBV6-1 and TRBJ1-1; D is undetermined. The CDR3 has 14 amino acids. The germline V gene has CDR1 MNHNS and CDR2 SASEGT. The V and J ends lost 4 bases and 4 bases respectively, with 13 bases between them. The CDR3 protein is CASSVEVLVTEAFF. The CDR3 bases are TGTGCCAGCAGTGTAGAGGTCTTAGTCACTGAAGCTTTCTTT.

The chain is built from TRBV27 and TRBJ2-5; TRBD1 is a possible D gene (6 bases). Gene TRBJ2-7 matches the end of the DNA better, so the J call may be wrong. CDR3 length equals 13 residues. Germline values: CDR1 MNHEY, CDR2 SMNVEV (reference sequence). CDR3 amino acids: CASSFGQMYEQYF. The CDR3 bases are TGTGCCAGCAGTTTTGGACAGATGTACGAGCAGTACTTC.

The J gene is TRBJ1-3, the V gene TRBV7-9; D call uncertain. Germline-derived CDR1 and CDR2 are SEHNR and FQNEAQ (reference sequence). CDR3 size: 14 residues. V lost 3 bases to trimming and J lost 2 bases, with 8 bases between them. CDR3 sequence: CASSLATTGNTIYF. The CDR3 coding sequence is TGTGCCAGCAGCTTGGCAACAACTGGAAACACCATATATTTT.

This clone was recorded a few times. The gene calls are TRBV19 and TRBJ2-1; TRBD2 aligns across 9 bases. CDR1 and CDR2 from the germline V gene are LNHDA and SQIVND (reference sequence). CDR3 length: 15 amino acids. The ends lost 3 bases at V and 4 bases at J; junction bases unmatched: 4. The DNA for the CDR3 is TGTGCCAGTAGTATTGGCGGGGGGGCGTACAATGAGCAGTTCTTC. The encoded protein is CASSIGGGAYNEQFF. The whole variable domain, remainder taken from reference TRBV19 and TRBJ2-1, is DGGITQSPKYLFRKEGQNVTLSCEQNLNHDAMYWYRQDPGQGLRLIYYSQIVNDFQKGDIAEGYSVSREKKESFPLTVTSAQKNPTAFYLCASSIGGGAYNEQFFGPGTRLTVL.

V and J are TRBV11-2 and TRBJ1-2; D might be TRBD1 (5 bases). Trimming took off 5 bases at V and 1 base at J, with 11 bases between the two ends. Germline CDR1 and CDR2: SGHAT and FQNNGV. The CDR3 extends over 14 amino acids. The CDR3 here is CASSHRQINYGYTF. The CDR3, as DNA: TGTGCCAGCAGCCATCGACAGATTAACTATGGCTACACCTTC.

V and J are TRBV9 and TRBJ2-1; D may be TRBD2 (5 bases). Per germline, CDR1 SGDLS and CDR2 YYNGEE. The CDR3 sequence is 12 residues long. Trimming removed 3 bases from V and 10 bases from J, with 11 bases in between. The CDR3 sequence is CASSGTGGEQFF. DNA for the CDR3: TGTGCCAGCAGCGGGACGGGCGGGGAGCAGTTCTTC.

This chain links TRBV7-9 with TRBJ2-7; 12 nucleotides line up with TRBD2. V was clipped by 9 bases and J by 6 bases; unmatched bases: 24. The germline CDR1 and CDR2 sequences are SEHNR and FQNEAQ (reference sequence). This CDR3 comprises 19 residues. The CDR3 region is CASPPGGLAGPLGMGEQYF. The CDR3 DNA is TGTGCCAGTCCCCCTGGAGGACTAGCGGGACCCTTGGGTATGGGCGAGCAGTACTTC. The full variable domain, completed using reference TRBV7-9 and TRBJ2-7, is DTGVSQNPRHKITKRGQNVTFRCDPISEHNRLYWYRQTLGQGPEFLTYFQNEAQLEKSRLLSDRFSAERPKGSFSTLEIQRTEQGDSAMYLCASPPGGLAGPLGMGEQYFGPGTRLTVT.

The chain uses TRBV5-1 and TRBJ2-5; 7 nucleotides align to TRBD2. The CDR3 runs to 14 residues. Germline-derived CDR1 and CDR2 are SGHRS and YFSETQ. V trimming: 6 bases; J trimming: 1 base; junction bases outside the gene matches: 6. The CDR3 loop is CASTGLVGQETQYF. The CDR3 DNA is TGCGCCAGCACCGGACTAGTTGGCCAAGAGACCCAGTACTTC.

This chain joins TRBV7-9 and TRBJ2-3; 9 bases align to TRBD2. Trimming cost V 7 bases and J 3 bases; bases outside gene matches: 8. CDR1 SEHNR and CDR2 FQNEAQ come from the germline V gene (reference sequence). CDR3 length: 15 residues. This chain's CDR3 is CASTRAGGVTDTQYF. In DNA, the CDR3 is TGTGCCAGCACCAGGGCGGGAGGGGTAACAGATACGCAGTATTTT.

The chain uses TRBV18 and TRBJ2-3; maybe TRBD2 (7 bases). CDR1 KGHSH and CDR2 LQKENI come from the germline V gene. With 4 bases removed from V and 5 bases from J, the gap between germline ends came to 22 bases. The CDR3 loop spans 17 amino acids. This CDR3 is CASSRGAGASGIDTQYF. The CDR3 nucleotides read TGTGCCAGCTCACGGGGGGCGGGAGCGAGCGGCATAGATACGCAGTATTTT.

This clone was seen only a few times. The chain has TRBV5-1 and TRBJ2-7; D is uncertain. Trimming took off 0 bases at V and 6 bases at J, with 10 bases between the two ends. The CDR3 loop spans 13 amino acids. Germline lookup yields CDR1 SGHRS and CDR2 YFSETQ. CDR3 loop: CASSLVAVAEQYF. CDR3 sequence (DNA): TGCGCCAGCAGCTTGGTGGCTGTGGCCGAGCAGTACTTC.

The gene calls are TRBV27 and TRBJ2-7; unclear D gene. Germline V CDR1 and CDR2: MNHEY, SMNVEV (reference sequence). The V gene lost 6 bases and the J gene lost 2 bases, with 8 bases spanning the gap. CDR3 size: 12 residues. Here the CDR3 reads CASSSFPYEQYF. CDR3 in DNA: TGTGCCAGCAGCTCCTTTCCCTACGAGCAGTACTTC.

With respect to this clone: The junction shows a germline mismatch at one end, possibly a read error. The chain joins TRBV2 to TRBJ2-3, with TRBD2 matching 7 bases. Germline V lookup: CDR1 SNHLY, CDR2 FYNNEI. CDR3 length equals 16 residues. CDR3: CARSDYTSVGTDTQYF. CDR3 DNA sequence: TGTGCCAGAAGTGACTATACTAGCGTTGGCACAGATACGCAGTATTTT.

This clone was observed a handful of times. The rearrangement links TRBV7-2 to TRBJ2-5; no definite D call. V was trimmed by 5 bases and J by 2 bases, leaving 3 bases between them. The CDR3 sequence is 11 residues long. Germline values: CDR1 SGHTA, CDR2 FQGNSA. CDR3 in DNA: TGTGCCAGCAGCCAACAAGAGACCCAGTACTTC. Residues: CASSQQETQYF. The full variable domain, rest sourced from reference TRBV7-2 and TRBJ2-5, is GAGVSQSPSNKVTEKGKDVELRCDPISGHTALYWYRQSLGQGLEFLIYFQGNSAPDKSGLPSDRFSAERTGGSVSTLTIQRTQQEDSAVYLCASSQQETQYFGPGTRLLVL.

The rearrangement links TRBV29-1 to TRBJ1-1; TRBD1 is a possible D gene (6 bases). Trimming removed 3 bases from V and 6 bases from J, with 14 bases in between. CDR3 size: 13 residues. Germline-derived CDR1 and CDR2 are SQVTM and ANQGSEA. The CDR3 reads CSVDGQMSAEAFF. The DNA of the CDR3 is TGCAGCGTTGACGGACAGATGTCCGCTGAAGCTTTCTTT.

The chain is built from TRBV7-3 and TRBJ2-2; 8 positions agree with TRBD1. The ends lost 5 bases at V and 3 bases at J; junction bases unmatched: 11. The CDR3 is made up of 17 amino acids. The germline gives CDR1 SGHTA, CDR2 FQGTGA. The CDR3 protein is CASSPLPWTGHTGELFF. The CDR3 region has the DNA TGTGCCAGCAGCCCCCTACCGTGGACAGGGCACACCGGGGAGCTGTTTTTT.

This chain links TRBV7-3 with TRBJ2-2; 8 bases line up with TRBD2. V lost 9 bases to trimming and J lost 0 bases; unmatched junction nucleotides: 3. Germline V gives CDR1 SGHTA, CDR2 FQGTGA. CDR3 length: 14 amino acids. The CDR3 spells CASRGGPNTGELFF. CDR3 nucleotides: TGTGCCAGTCGGGGGGGTCCGAACACCGGGGAGCTGTTTTTT.

The table lists this clone with a count of one. This chain links TRBV11-1 with TRBJ1-1; D unclear. With 5 bases removed from V and 4 bases from J, the gap between germline ends came to 20 bases. The germline V gene has CDR1 SGHAT and CDR2 FQDESV (reference sequence). CDR3 length: 16 residues. Here the CDR3 reads CASSPNRIGERTEAFF. In nucleotides, the CDR3 is TGTGCCAGCAGCCCAAACCGGATTGGGGAGCGCACTGAAGCTTTCTTT.

The table lists this clone with a few counts. CDR3 nucleotides: TGTGCCAGCAGCTACAATGATCGGGGGGGATATGGCTACACCTTC. Its protein product is CASSYNDRGGYGYTF. The rearrangement joins TRBV11-2 to TRBJ1-2, with a weak D call TRBD1 (5 bases). The V end was cut by 4 bases, the J end by 5 bases, with 17 bases between. The CDR3 has 15 residues. Looked up from germline, CDR1 is SGHAT and CDR2 is FQNNGV.

Comments on this clone: At one end the junction does not follow the germline gene, possibly because of a read error. The rearrangement joins TRBV7-9 to TRBJ1-4; D is ambiguous. Germline V gene sequence: CDR1 SEHNR, CDR2 FQNEAQ (reference sequence). This CDR3 spans 13 amino acids. As DNA, the CDR3 is TGTTCCAGCAGTGGTCTCAGCGCCTGGGAACTGTTTTTT. This gives the protein CSSSGLSAWELFF.

The V and J genes are TRBV30 and TRBJ1-2; the match to TRBD1 covers 7 bases. J gave up 8 bases and V 2 bases, and 5 bases lay outside the gene matches. In germline, CDR1 is GTSNPN, CDR2 SVGIG (reference sequence). The CDR3 is 12 residues long. CDR3 loop: CAWSTGTVGYTF. CDR3 DNA: TGTGCCTGGAGTACTGGGACAGTCGGCTACACCTTC. The full variable domain, its missing parts supplied by reference TRBV30 and TRBJ1-2, is SQTIHQWPATLVQPVGSPLSLECTVEGTSNPNLYWYRQAAGRGLQLLFYSVGIGQISSEVPQNLSASRPQDRQFILSSKKLLLSDSGFYLCAWSTGTVGYTFGSGTRLTVV.

This clone was observed a handful of times. The chain joins TRBV15 to TRBJ2-7; 9 nucleotides agree with TRBD1. The V gene's germline CDR1 is LNHNV and CDR2 YYDKDF (reference sequence). The CDR3 is 15 residues long. Losses at the gene ends were 3 bases for V and 5 bases for J; bases not matched to a gene: 8. The chain's CDR3 is CATSSGTGYVHEQYF. The CDR3 bases are TGTGCCACCAGCAGCGGGACAGGGTACGTCCACGAGCAGTACTTC.

The CDR3 reads CASSLDVGRDFQETQYF. CDR3 nucleotides: TGCGCCAGCAGCTTGGATGTCGGGCGGGACTTCCAAGAGACCCAGTACTTC. This chain connects TRBV5-1 to TRBJ2-5, with a tentative D call TRBD2 (6 bases). Germline V CDR1 and CDR2: SGHRS, YFSETQ. V lost 0 bases to trimming and J lost 1 base, with 16 bases between them. This CDR3 has 17 amino acids.

The sample holds a few counts of this clone. The CDR3, as DNA: TGTGCCAGCAGCTTAGCAGGTATGGGGGGCGAGCAGTACTTC. This gives the protein CASSLAGMGGEQYF. V is TRBV13 and J is TRBJ2-7; D possibly corresponds to TRBD2 (6 bases). V was trimmed by 1 base and J by 6 bases, leaving 13 bases between them. Germline lookup yields CDR1 PRHDT and CDR2 FYEKMQ (reference sequence). The CDR3 runs to 14 residues.

The rearrangement links TRBV7-3 to TRBJ2-1; TRBD2 matches 12 bases. With V trimmed by 6 bases and J by 7 bases, 16 bases remained unmatched. Germline V lookup: CDR1 SGHTA, CDR2 FQGTGA. The CDR3 is 18 residues long. The CDR3 DNA reads TGTGCCAGCAGTTACCGCGCTAGACTAGCGGGAGTGTGGAATGAGCAGTTCTTC. This sequence encodes CASSYRARLAGVWNEQFF. The whole variable domain, filled in from reference TRBV7-3 and TRBJ2-1, reads GAGVSQTPSNKVTEKGKYVELRCDPISGHTALYWYRQSLGQGPEFLIYFQGTGAADDSGLPNDRFFAVRPEGSVSTLKIQRTERGDSAVYLCASSYRARLAGVWNEQFFGPGTRLTVL.

The chain has TRBV10-3 and TRBJ2-5; 11 bases map to TRBD2. The ends lost 11 bases at V and 4 bases at J; junction bases unmatched: 12. The CDR3 runs to 15 residues. CDR1 is ENHRY, CDR2 SYGVKD, per germline. The CDR3 sequence: CAAKATSGVGETQYF. DNA for the CDR3: TGTGCCGCTAAGGCGACTAGCGGGGTGGGAGAGACCCAGTACTTC.

This clone was seen more than once but under ten times. The CDR3 DNA reads as TGCGCCAGCAGCTTGGGAGTCGGGAGGGCTTCAGGGGAGCAGTACTTC. Translating it yields CASSLGVGRASGEQYF. V and J are TRBV5-1 and TRBJ2-7; 8 bases are shared with TRBD2. Per germline, CDR1 SGHRS and CDR2 YFSETQ. The CDR3 runs to 16 residues. J lost 7 bases, V lost 0 bases, and 12 bases had no gene match.

The chain recombines TRBV7-9 with TRBJ2-7; 12 bases fit TRBD1. V was clipped by 5 bases and J by 3 bases; unmatched bases: 5. This CDR3 has 15 amino acids. CDR1 and CDR2 (germline): SEHNR, FQNEAQ (reference sequence). CDR3: CASSTGTGGFYEQYF. In DNA form, the CDR3 reads TGTGCCAGCAGCACTGGGACAGGGGGCTTCTACGAGCAGTACTTC.